One and the same sample provided the 13 T cell receptor beta chains below, sequenced in a study of radiotherapy plus CTLA-4 blockade in lung cancer. Sequencing was performed with immunoSEQ multiplex PCR; in TCRdb, only in-frame clones are kept and a portion is missing. The sample has about 36,000 clones, approximately 72% seen once. Sequencing used peripheral blood, obtained from a patient treated with radiotherapy plus ipilimumab. These receptors all stem from a human donor with non-small cell lung cancer who had stable disease on radiotherapy plus ipilimumab.

V and J are TRBV2 and TRBJ1-2, with a weak D call TRBD1 (5 bases). Trimming removed 5 bases at V and 0 bases at J, with 13 bases between. This CDR3 comprises 15 residues. The germline gives CDR1 SNHLY, CDR2 FYNNEI. The CDR3 region is CASSPQVSTNYGYTF. The CDR3 coding sequence is TGTGCCAGCAGTCCACAGGTATCTACTAACTATGGCTACACCTTC.

This chain connects TRBV6-1 to TRBJ2-5; 7 bases align to TRBD2. Germline V gene sequence: CDR1 MNHNS, CDR2 SASEGT. Trimming at V came to 5 bases and at J to 5 bases, leaving 8 bases not matched to a gene. The CDR3 is 14 amino acids. The CDR3 here is CASSLTGGRETQYF. The CDR3 region has the DNA TGTGCCAGCAGTCTCACGGGGGGTAGGGAGACCCAGTACTTC.

This chain connects TRBV4-1 to TRBJ1-5; maybe TRBD1 (5 bases). Germline loops: CDR1 MGHRA, CDR2 YSYEKL. With 3 bases removed from V and 1 base from J, the gap between germline ends came to 16 bases. CDR3 length equals 17 residues. CDR3 region: CASSQGRDYPSNQPQHF. In DNA, the CDR3 is TGCGCCAGCAGCCAGGGCCGGGACTATCCAAGCAATCAGCCCCAGCATTTT.

J is TRBJ1-2 and V is TRBV4-3; perhaps TRBD1 as D (6 bases). In germline, CDR1 is LGHNA, CDR2 YSLEER. The CDR3 is 15 residues long. Trimming took off 1 base at V and 2 bases at J, with 11 bases between the two ends. The CDR3 spells CASSQVAGANYGYTF. The DNA of the CDR3 is TGCGCCAGCAGCCAAGTAGCGGGGGCGAACTATGGCTACACCTTC.

This chain connects TRBV6-5 to TRBJ2-3; the D gene is possibly TRBD2 (6 bases). The germline V gene encodes CDR1 MNHEY and CDR2 SVGAGI. Trimming shortened V by 4 bases and J by 0 bases, and 8 bases separated the two germline ends. The CDR3 has 14 residues. The CDR3 here is CASSSGTSTDTQYF. CDR3 nucleotide sequence: TGTGCCAGCAGTTCGGGGACTAGCACAGATACGCAGTATTTT.

The CDR3 here is CATSPREGRINQPQHF. CDR3 bases: TGTGCCACCAGCCCACGGGAGGGCAGAATCAATCAGCCCCAGCATTTT. The rearrangement uses TRBV15 and TRBJ1-5; D is undetermined. There are 16 residues in the CDR3. The germline V gene has CDR1 LNHNV and CDR2 YYDKDF (reference sequence). V was pared by 5 bases and J by 3 bases, with 17 bases between.

CDR3 loop: CASSIGTGQYF. The CDR3 nucleotides read TGTGCCAGTAGTATTGGAACAGGGCAGTATTTT. The J gene is TRBJ2-3, the V gene TRBV19; maybe TRBD1 (5 bases). CDR1 and CDR2 (germline): LNHDA, SQIVND (reference sequence). V gave up 3 bases and J gave up 11 bases, with 9 bases separating them. The CDR3 covers 11 residues.

The chain links TRBV5-4 to TRBJ2-3, with D perhaps TRBD2 (6 bases). V was trimmed by 4 bases and J by 6 bases, leaving 18 bases between them. The CDR3 runs to 15 residues. The germline CDR1 and CDR2 sequences are SGHNT and YYREEE (reference sequence). The CDR3, as DNA: TGTGCCAGCAGCCTAACTACGACTAGTCACGATACGCAGTATTTT. Amino acid sequence: CASSLTTTSHDTQYF. Filled out from reference TRBV5-4 and TRBJ2-3, the complete variable domain reads ETGVTQSPTHLIKTRGQQVTLRCSSQSGHNTVSWYQQALGQGPQFIFQYYREEENGRGNFPPRFSGLQFPNYSSELNVNALELDDSALYLCASSLTTTSHDTQYFGPGTRLTVL.

This chain connects TRBV5-1 to TRBJ2-3, with D maybe TRBD1 (5 bases). V was pared by 1 base and J by 7 bases, with 13 bases between. Germline CDR1 SGHRS, CDR2 YFSETQ. CDR3 size: 14 residues. For the CDR3, the DNA is TGCGCCAGCAGCTTGCCCGGTGGGGCTTATACGCAGTATTTT. Residues: CASSLPGGAYTQYF.

V is TRBV5-1 and J is TRBJ2-6; TRBD1 matches at 11 bases. This CDR3 comprises 17 residues. The V segment lost 4 bases and the J segment 0 bases; nucleotides outside the gene matches: 3. CDR1 and CDR2 (germline): SGHRS, YFSETQ. The CDR3 reads CASSPGQGGSGANVLTF. The CDR3 DNA is TGCGCCAGCAGCCCGGGACAGGGGGGCTCTGGGGCCAACGTCCTGACTTTC.

This clone was observed a single time. The rearrangement links TRBV23-1 to TRBJ2-5; 7 bases align to TRBD1. TRBV23-1 qualifies as an ORF whose function is uncertain. This CDR3 has 16 residues. Unmatched junction bases numbered 13, after V lost 6 bases and J lost 3 bases. The CDR3 protein is CASRTTRDRPEETQYF. Here the CDR3 DNA reads TGCGCCAGCAGAACAACCCGGGACAGACCCGAAGAGACCCAGTACTTC.

This chain connects TRBV5-1 to TRBJ2-2; TRBD2 aligns across 8 bases. V lost 3 bases to trimming and J lost 6 bases; unmatched junction nucleotides: 13. The length of the CDR3 is 17 residues. Germline V gives CDR1 SGHRS, CDR2 YFSETQ. DNA of the CDR3: TGCGCCAGCAGCTCCCGGACTAGCCGGAGATATTCCGGGGAGCTGTTTTTT. It specifies CASSSRTSRRYSGELFF. Complete variable domain (other parts from reference TRBV5-1 and TRBJ2-2): KAGVTQTPRYLIKTRGQQVTLSCSPISGHRSVSWYQQTPGQGLQFLFEYFSETQRNKGNFPGRFSGRQFSNSRSEMNVSTLELGDSALYLCASSSRTSRRYSGELFFGEGSRLTVL.

The J gene is TRBJ1-3, the V gene TRBV7-9; TRBD1 agrees at 10 bases. The germline V gene encodes CDR1 SEHNR and CDR2 FQNEAQ (reference sequence). The J segment lost 5 bases and the V segment lost 5 bases, leaving 9 bases of the junction unmatched. The CDR3 length is 16 residues. The CDR3 protein is CASSLGTGDRRNTIYF. Written as DNA, the CDR3 is TGTGCCAGCAGCCTCGGGACAGGGGATCGAAGAAACACCATATATTTT.